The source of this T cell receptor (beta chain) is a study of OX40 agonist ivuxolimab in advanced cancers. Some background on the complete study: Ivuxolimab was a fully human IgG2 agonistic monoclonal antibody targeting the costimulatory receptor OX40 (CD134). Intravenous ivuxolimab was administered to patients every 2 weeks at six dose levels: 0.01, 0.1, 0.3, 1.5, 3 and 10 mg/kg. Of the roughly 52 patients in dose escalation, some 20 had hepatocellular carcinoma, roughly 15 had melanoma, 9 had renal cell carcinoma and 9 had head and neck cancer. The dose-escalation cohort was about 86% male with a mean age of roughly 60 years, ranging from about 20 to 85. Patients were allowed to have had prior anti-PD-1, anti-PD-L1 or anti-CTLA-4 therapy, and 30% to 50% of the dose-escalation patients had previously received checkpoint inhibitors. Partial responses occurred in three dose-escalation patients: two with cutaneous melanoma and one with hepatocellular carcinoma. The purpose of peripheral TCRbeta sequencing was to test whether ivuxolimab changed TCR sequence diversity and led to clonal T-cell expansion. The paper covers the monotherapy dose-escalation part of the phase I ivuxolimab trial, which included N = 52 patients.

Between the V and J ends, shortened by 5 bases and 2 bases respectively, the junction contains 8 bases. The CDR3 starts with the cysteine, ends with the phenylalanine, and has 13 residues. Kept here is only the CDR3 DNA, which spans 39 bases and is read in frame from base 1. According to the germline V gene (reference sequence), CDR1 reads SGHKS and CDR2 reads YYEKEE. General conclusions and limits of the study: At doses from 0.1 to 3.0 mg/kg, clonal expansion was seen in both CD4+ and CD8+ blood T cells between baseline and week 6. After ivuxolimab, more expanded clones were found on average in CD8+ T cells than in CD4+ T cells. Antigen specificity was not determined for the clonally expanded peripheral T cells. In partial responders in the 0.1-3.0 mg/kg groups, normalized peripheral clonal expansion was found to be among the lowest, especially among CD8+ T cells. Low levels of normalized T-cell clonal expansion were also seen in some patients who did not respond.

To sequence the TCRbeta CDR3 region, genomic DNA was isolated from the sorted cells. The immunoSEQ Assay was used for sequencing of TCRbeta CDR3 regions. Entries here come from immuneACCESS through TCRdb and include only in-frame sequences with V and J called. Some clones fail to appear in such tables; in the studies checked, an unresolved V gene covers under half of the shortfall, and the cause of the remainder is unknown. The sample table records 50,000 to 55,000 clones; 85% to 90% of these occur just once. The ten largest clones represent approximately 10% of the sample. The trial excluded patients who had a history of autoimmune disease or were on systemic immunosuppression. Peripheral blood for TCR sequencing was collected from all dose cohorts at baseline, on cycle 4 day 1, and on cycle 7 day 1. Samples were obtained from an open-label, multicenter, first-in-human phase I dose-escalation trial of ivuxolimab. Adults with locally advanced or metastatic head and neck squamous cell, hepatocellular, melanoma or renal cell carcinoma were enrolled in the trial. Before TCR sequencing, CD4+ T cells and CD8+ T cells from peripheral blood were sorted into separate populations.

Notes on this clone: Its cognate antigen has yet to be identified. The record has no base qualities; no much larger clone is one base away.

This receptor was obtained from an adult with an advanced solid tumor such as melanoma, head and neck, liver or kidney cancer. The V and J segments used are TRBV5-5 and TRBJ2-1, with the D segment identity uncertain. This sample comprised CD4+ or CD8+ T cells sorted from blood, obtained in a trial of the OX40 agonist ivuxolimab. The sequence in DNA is TGTGCCAGCAGGAAACCCGCCTACAATGAGCAGTTCTTC. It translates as CASRKPAYNEQFF.